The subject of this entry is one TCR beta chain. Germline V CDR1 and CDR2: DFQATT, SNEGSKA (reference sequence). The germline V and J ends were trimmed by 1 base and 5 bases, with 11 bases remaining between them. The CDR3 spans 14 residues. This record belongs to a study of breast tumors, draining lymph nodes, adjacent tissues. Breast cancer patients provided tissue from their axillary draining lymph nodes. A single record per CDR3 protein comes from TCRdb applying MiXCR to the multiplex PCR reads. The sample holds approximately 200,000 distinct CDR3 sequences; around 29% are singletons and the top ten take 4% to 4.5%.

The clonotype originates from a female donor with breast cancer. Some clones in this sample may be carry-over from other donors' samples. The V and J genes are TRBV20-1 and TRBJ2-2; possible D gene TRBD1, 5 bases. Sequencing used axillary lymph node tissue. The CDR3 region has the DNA TGCAGTGCTAGAGTAGGGGTGGGAACCGGGGAGCTGTTTTTT. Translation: CSARVGVGTGELFF.